The 21 T cell receptor beta chains presented below share a single source sample, sequenced in a study of TIL therapy for anti-PD-1-resistant metastatic lung cancer (dated by TCRdb to about 2021). TCR beta CDR3 regions were amplified from genomic DNA by bias-controlled multiplex PCR with the immunoSEQ v3 hsTCRB kit. Not all clones reach the TCRdb copy of this immuneACCESS table, which keeps in-frame sequences only. Checked studies attribute under half of the gap to unresolved V genes and leave the rest unexplained. The sample table records around 33,000 clones; around two thirds of these occur just once. 2.5% to 3% of the sample is held by the ten biggest clonotypes. Taken with the paper, the label for time point translates to: pre-treatment sample, taken before nivolumab and TIL therapy. Sequences were derived from blood, sampled at baseline. The source is a woman aged 30 to 85 with non-small cell lung cancer.

This clone appeared a single time. J is TRBJ2-2 and V is TRBV7-6; TRBD1 matches 7 bases. This CDR3 comprises 17 residues. V lost 1 base, J lost 2 bases, and 7 bases stayed unmatched. Per the germline V gene, CDR1 is SGHVS and CDR2 is FNYEAQ. CDR3 nucleotide sequence: TGTGCCAGCAGCTTAGTTGTCAGGGGGAGAAACACCGGGGAGCTGTTTTTT. The encoded protein is CASSLVVRGRNTGELFF. Together with reference TRBV7-6 and TRBJ2-2, the CDR3 gives the full variable domain: GAGVSQSPRYKVTKRGQDVALRCDPISGHVSLYWYRQALGQGPEFLTYFNYEAQQDKSGLPNDRFSAERPEGSISTLTIQRTEQRDSAMYRCASSLVVRGRNTGELFFGEGSRLTVL.

This rearrangement joins TRBV7-8 to TRBJ1-4; 8 bases line up with TRBD1. CDR1 and CDR2 (germline): SGHVS, FQNEAQ. This CDR3 has 13 residues. The ends lost 5 bases at V and 8 bases at J; junction bases unmatched: 4. The CDR3 reads CASSRTGPEKLFF. The DNA for the CDR3 is TGTGCCAGCAGCCGGACAGGGCCCGAAAAACTGTTTTTT.

This rearrangement joins TRBV15 to TRBJ1-4; 9 nucleotides agree with TRBD1. The V gene end was trimmed by 0 bases and the J gene end by 8 bases; junction bases not matched to a gene: 13. Germline CDR1 LNHNV, CDR2 YYDKDF (reference sequence). The CDR3 has 18 amino acids. Here the CDR3 DNA reads TGTGCCACCAGCAGAGAGGTATTGATTCGGACAGGGGAGGAAAAACTGTTTTTT. Translation gives CATSREVLIRTGEEKLFF.

J is TRBJ2-1 and V is TRBV5-1; TRBD2 aligns across 9 bases. This CDR3 contains 15 residues. The germline gives CDR1 SGHRS, CDR2 YFSETQ. J gave up 10 bases and V 3 bases, and 11 bases lay outside the gene matches. CDR3 in DNA: TGCGCCAGCAGCTCGACCTTAGCGGGAGCAGGGGAGCAGTTCTTC. It yields the protein CASSSTLAGAGEQFF.

CDR3 sequence (DNA): TGTGCCAGCAGCATCAACACAGATACGCAGTATTTT. Its translation: CASSINTDTQYF. The chain employs TRBV11-3 and TRBJ2-3, with D uncertain. The CDR3 covers 12 residues. CDR1 SGHNT and CDR2 YENEEA come from the germline V gene. Trimming stripped 5 bases from V and 2 bases from J, with 5 bases between.

The chain combines TRBV11-2 with TRBJ1-2; D is unclear. V lost 1 base and J lost 7, with 10 bases in between. This CDR3 spans 13 amino acids. Germline V gene lookup returns CDR1 SGHAT and CDR2 FQNNGV. CDR3 nucleotides: TGTGCCAGCAGCTTAGTCAGCGGGTTTGGCTACACCTTC. This codes for CASSLVSGFGYTF.

The chain uses TRBV11-3 and TRBJ2-3, with D unresolved. The V gene lost 5 bases and the J gene lost 6 bases, with 18 bases spanning the gap. CDR3 length: 15 residues. Germline V gives CDR1 SGHNT, CDR2 YENEEA. The CDR3 bases are TGTGCCAGCAGCCCCCGCGGCAGCCCGTCTGATACGCAGTATTTT. Translated: CASSPRGSPSDTQYF. Complete variable domain (other parts from reference TRBV11-3 and TRBJ2-3): EAGVVQSPRYKIIEKKQPVAFWCNPISGHNTLYWYLQNLGQGPELLIRYENEEAVDDSQLPKDRFSAERLKGVDSTLKIQPAELGDSAVYLCASSPRGSPSDTQYFGPGTRLTVL.

CDR3 protein: CASSESDGGYGYTF. DNA for the CDR3: TGTGCCAGCAGTGAAAGTGACGGAGGCTATGGCTACACCTTC. The rearrangement uses TRBV6-1 and TRBJ1-2, with D hard to call. The length of the CDR3 is 14 residues. Germline values: CDR1 MNHNS, CDR2 SASEGT. The V gene lost 2 bases and the J gene lost 4 bases, with 11 bases spanning the gap.

CDR3 nucleotide sequence: TGTGCCAGCACCGCACACGGGAGTAGCAATCAGCCCCAGCATTTT. Encoded protein: CASTAHGSSNQPQHF. The J gene is TRBJ1-5, the V gene TRBV6-1; D is unclear. The V end lost 7 bases, the J end lost 0 bases, and 13 bases lay between the germline ends. CDR3 size: 15 residues. The germline V gene encodes CDR1 MNHNS and CDR2 SASEGT.

The chain couples TRBV7-2 to TRBJ2-3; 8 nucleotides match TRBD2. The V gene's germline CDR1 is SGHTA and CDR2 FQGNSA. The CDR3 contains 15 residues. V lost 5 bases and J lost 6; bases outside the gene matches: 10. CDR3 in amino acids: CASSQVASGRDTQYF. The CDR3 nucleotides read TGTGCCAGCAGCCAAGTAGCTAGCGGGCGGGATACGCAGTATTTT.

The rearrangement links TRBV6-1 to TRBJ2-7; TRBD1 agrees at 9 bases. The CDR3 runs to 12 residues. The junction had 1 base not matched to a gene; V was cut back by 6 bases and J by 4 bases. Germline V gene lookup returns CDR1 MNHNS and CDR2 SASEGT. The CDR3 DNA sequence: TGTGCCAGCAGGACAGGGGGTTACGAGCAGTACTTC. Protein product: CASRTGGYEQYF.

The chain joins TRBV18 to TRBJ2-7; D gene ambiguous. Germline loops: CDR1 KGHSH, CDR2 LQKENI. CDR3 length equals 13 residues. V lost 1 base and J lost 2, with 6 bases in between. The CDR3 coding sequence is TGTGCCAGCTCACCACTAGGCCCCTACGAGCAGTACTTC. Its protein product is CASSPLGPYEQYF.

The chain has TRBV30 and TRBJ2-1; D is perhaps TRBD2 (6 bases). V was cut by 1 base and J by 6 bases, with 16 bases left in between. Per germline, CDR1 GTSNPN and CDR2 SVGIG (reference sequence). This CDR3 is 15 amino acids long. In DNA form, the CDR3 reads TGTGCCTGGAGTGGGGGGGTCGGGACTCTCAATGAGCAGTTCTTC. This gives the protein CAWSGGVGTLNEQFF.

As concerns this clone: At one boundary the junction diverges from the germline segment, which might be a read error. V usage is TRBV30 and J usage is TRBJ2-1; no definite D call. The CDR3 sequence is 11 residues long. CDR1 and CDR2 (germline): GTSNPN, SVGIG (reference sequence). The CDR3: CAWIRPSLPLF. As DNA, the CDR3 is TGTGCCTGGATTCGTCCATCCCTCCCGCTCTTC. The full variable domain, with the rest looked up from reference TRBV30 and TRBJ2-1, is SQTIHQWPATLVQPVGSPLSLECTVEGTSNPNLYWYRQAAGRGLQLLFYSVGIGQISSEVPQNLSASRPQDRQFILSSKKLLLSDSGFYLCAWIRPSLPLFGPGTRLTVL.

This clone was detected a few times. The J gene is TRBJ2-7, the V gene TRBV6-1; 7 nucleotides align to TRBD2. With 2 bases clipped from V and 2 bases from J, the junction kept 6 bases outside the gene matches. CDR1 and CDR2 from the germline V gene are MNHNS and SASEGT. This CDR3 has 15 amino acids. CDR3 loop: CASSEPGGSAYEQYF. CDR3 coding DNA: TGTGCCAGCAGTGAACCTGGCGGGAGTGCCTACGAGCAGTACTTC.

The rearrangement joins TRBV7-9 to TRBJ1-4, with no clear D. The V end was cut by 1 base, the J end by 2 bases, with 11 bases between. CDR3 length: 16 residues. CDR1 and CDR2 (germline): SEHNR, FQNEAQ (reference sequence). CDR3 nucleotides: TGTGCCAGCAGCTTAGTGTCAGGATCCACTAATGAAAAACTGTTTTTT. This sequence encodes CASSLVSGSTNEKLFF.

This sequence joins TRBV7-7 and TRBJ2-1; D may be TRBD2 (5 bases). CDR3 length equals 13 residues. The germline gives CDR1 SSHAT, CDR2 FNYEAQ (reference sequence). V lost 0 bases and J lost 10, with 10 bases in between. The CDR3 reads CASSLALLAEQFF. Written as DNA, the CDR3 is TGTGCCAGCAGCTTAGCGCTATTAGCGGAGCAGTTCTTC.

The chain links TRBV28 to TRBJ1-1; D not resolved. V lost 6 bases, J lost 0 bases, and 8 bases lay in between. The CDR3 extends over 13 amino acids. CDR1 and CDR2 from the germline V gene are MDHEN and SYDVKM. CDR3 sequence reads: CASRTDLNTEAFF. As DNA, the CDR3 is TGTGCCAGCAGGACGGATTTGAACACTGAAGCTTTCTTT.

The CDR3, as DNA: TGTGCCAGCAGTTATGGGGTGAATCAGCCCCAGCATTTT. Protein: CASSYGVNQPQHF. The chain couples TRBV27 to TRBJ1-5; unclear D gene. From germline, CDR1 is MNHEY and CDR2 SMNVEV (reference sequence). The CDR3 is 13 residues long. The V gene lost 4 bases and the J gene lost 4 bases, with 8 bases spanning the gap.

J is TRBJ2-1 and V is TRBV29-1; no definite D call. The CDR3 consists of 14 residues. Trimming shortened V by 5 bases and J by 1 base, and 12 bases separated the two germline ends. Germline CDR1 is SQVTM and CDR2 is ANQGSEA. The CDR3 is CSVPSPLSYNEQFF. The CDR3 DNA sequence: TGCAGCGTTCCGTCCCCACTATCCTACAATGAGCAGTTCTTC.

This chain uses TRBV19 with TRBJ1-1, with 7 nucleotides matching TRBD1. The V segment lost 3 bases and the J segment 8 bases; nucleotides outside the gene matches: 6. CDR3 length: 13 amino acids. From germline, CDR1 is LNHDA and CDR2 SQIVND (reference sequence). CDR3 coding DNA: TGTGCCAGTAGTATTAAGGGGGCGACAGAAGCTTTCTTT. Translated, it gives CASSIKGATEAFF.